The source of this TCR beta chain is a study of blood T cell repertoires in COVID-19 (dated by TCRdb to the early 2020s). In the study overall: The collaborator samples originated in the United States, Italy and Spain and spanned the acute and convalescent phases of COVID-19. The samples were drawn from the first 160 participants of the ongoing ImmuneRACE study and from some 1,300 subjects provided by 6 global collaborators. The material from the prospective study consisted of cDNA or gDNA derived from T cells, B-cell-depleted T cells, or PBMCs. Deeply sampled blood TCRbeta repertoires from subjects exposed to, actively infected with, or recovered from COVID-19 were included in the dataset. A de-identified subject ID, COVID-19 status, age in years and sex were almost always included in the sample metadata. A freely available public database, intended as a resource for researchers studying the immune response to SARS-CoV-2, is where the repertoires were released. Where HLA class I and class II types were available, the types were taken from metadata supplied by the sample provider, not from assay-based typing.

Participants in the prospective study were enrolled through a virtual design, were aged roughly 18 to 100 years, and lived in some 24 United States geographic areas. Cohort assignment in the prospective study relied on participant-reported clinical history from a screening survey and a study questionnaire. Exposed participants had been in contact with someone with a PCR-confirmed or clinician-diagnosed COVID-19 case within 2 weeks of study entry. Mobile phlebotomists in the prospective study collected whole blood, serum and a nasopharyngeal or oropharyngeal swab from every participant. Prospective study participants could optionally give additional blood draws and questionnaires over a roughly two-month period. Prospective study blood samples were shipped either frozen or at room temperature before DNA extraction. Overall study results and their limits: Clinical and demographic metadata were provided uncurated, with the amount varying by source and participant.

The trim is 5 bases for V and 3 bases for J, with a gap of 10 bases between the germline ends. The CDR3 spans 13 residues, from the cysteine through the phenylalanine. Only the CDR3 portion is preserved as DNA: 39 bases, with reading frame beginning at the first base. CDR1 LNHDA and CDR2 SQIVND are derived from the germline V gene (reference sequence). Note on this clone: This receptor's antigen is unknown. No base quality values were provided; no much bigger clone lies one nucleotide off.

TCRbeta CDR3 regions were amplified from genomic DNA by means of the immunoSEQ Assay, a bias-controlled multiplex PCR. The published analysis was carried out like this. The number of nucleated cells in each sample was estimated from the amplification of reference gene primers within the assay. Sequence reads were collapsed and filtered to measure the absolute abundance of every unique TCRbeta CDR3 rearrangement. For each sample, productive Simpson clonality was calculated by taking the square root of Simpson's diversity index across productive rearrangements. TCRdb holds this immuneACCESS table with in-frame rearrangements only. Some clones are missing; in checked studies, unresolved V genes explain under half, and the rest has no known cause. V, J and clone size derive from that table, while D and trimming were established from the DNA sequence. In this sample the table shows fewer than 350,000 clones, around 85% of which occur a single time. The top ten clonotypes cover approximately 1.9% of the sample.

This receptor was taken from a woman in her 30s who had been exposed to COVID-19. Sequencing input: PBMCs or T cells enriched from blood (not recorded which). The chain links TRBV19 with TRBJ1-1; a weak D assignment points to TRBD1 (5 bases agree). The CDR3 here reads CASSEGGDTEAFF. The DNA is TGTGCCAGTAGTGAAGGAGGGGACACTGAAGCTTTCTTT.